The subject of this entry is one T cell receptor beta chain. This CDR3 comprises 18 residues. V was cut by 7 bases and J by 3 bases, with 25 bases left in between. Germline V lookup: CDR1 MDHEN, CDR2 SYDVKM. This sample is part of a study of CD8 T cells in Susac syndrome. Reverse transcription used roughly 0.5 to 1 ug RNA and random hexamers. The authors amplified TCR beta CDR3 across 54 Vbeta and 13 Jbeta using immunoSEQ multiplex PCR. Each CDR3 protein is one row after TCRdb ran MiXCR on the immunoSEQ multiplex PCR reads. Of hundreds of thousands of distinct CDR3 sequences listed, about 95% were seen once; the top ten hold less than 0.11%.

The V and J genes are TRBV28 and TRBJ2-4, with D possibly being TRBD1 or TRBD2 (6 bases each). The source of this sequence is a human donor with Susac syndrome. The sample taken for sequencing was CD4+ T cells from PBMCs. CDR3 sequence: CASTKTGGSGWSKNIQYF. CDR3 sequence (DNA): TGTGCCAGCACAAAGACAGGAGGGTCTGGCTGGAGCAAAAACATTCAGTACTTC. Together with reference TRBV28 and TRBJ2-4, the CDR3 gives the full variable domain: DVKVTQSSRYLVKRTGEKVFLECVQDMDHENMFWYRQDPGLGLRLIYFSYDVKMKEKGDIPEGYSVSREKKERFSLILESASTNQTSMYLCASTKTGGSGWSKNIQYFGAGTRLSVL.